A single sample gave rise to the 21 T cell receptor beta chains below, sequenced in a study of CD8 T cells in Susac syndrome. Random hexamers were used to reverse transcribe the RNA input (roughly 0.5 to 1 ug). TCRdb used MiXCR to reprocess the immunoSEQ multiplex PCR reads, holding one entry per CDR3 protein. The table records approximately 230,000 distinct CDR3 sequences, roughly 95% of them present only once. Material: CD4+ T cells from PBMCs. The receptor set was obtained from a human donor with multiple sclerosis.

This sequence joins TRBV6-1 and TRBJ2-4; D may be TRBD1 (5 bases). The CDR3 sequence is 15 residues long. V lost 7 bases to trimming and J lost 1 base, with 14 bases between them. The germline CDR1 and CDR2 sequences are MNHNS and SASEGT. CDR3 nucleotides: TGTGCCAGCACCGGGCTTGGGGCGGCCAAAAACATTCAGTACTTC. This sequence encodes CASTGLGAAKNIQYF.

V is TRBV20-1 and J is TRBJ1-4; TRBD1 is a possible D gene (6 bases). The CDR3 consists of 13 residues. V shed 7 bases and J shed 8 bases, with 17 bases lying between them. Per the germline V gene, CDR1 is DFQATT and CDR2 is SNEGSKA (reference sequence). The CDR3 nucleotides read TGCAGTGGGGGGCCGACTAAAGGGGAAAAACTGTTTTTT. Translated: CSGGPTKGEKLFF.

The chain uses TRBV6-6 and TRBJ1-2, with D possibly TRBD1 on 6 matching bases. The V gene lost 1 base and the J gene lost 3 bases, with 15 bases spanning the gap. Germline values: CDR1 MNHNY, CDR2 SVGAGI (reference sequence). CDR3 length equals 16 residues. The CDR3 DNA reads as TGTGCCAGCAGTTACTGGCAGGGGATGCTCCACTATGGCTACACCTTC. It translates to CASSYWQGMLHYGYTF.

The V call is TRBV19, the J call TRBJ1-2, with D uncertain. The V gene's germline CDR1 is LNHDA and CDR2 SQIVND (reference sequence). The CDR3 spans 13 residues. V gave up 4 bases and J gave up 8 bases, with 14 bases separating them. The CDR3 region is CASSNIQARGYTF. CDR3 DNA: TGTGCCAGTAGTAACATCCAGGCACGAGGCTACACCTTC. Combining the CDR3 with reference TRBV19 and TRBJ1-2 gives the whole variable domain DGGITQSPKYLFRKEGQNVTLSCEQNLNHDAMYWYRQDPGQGLRLIYYSQIVNDFQKGDIAEGYSVSREKKESFPLTVTSAQKNPTAFYLCASSNIQARGYTFGSGTRLTVV.

The chain employs TRBV30 and TRBJ1-5; possibly TRBD1 for D (5 bases). Per germline, CDR1 GTSNPN and CDR2 SVGIG (reference sequence). Trimming shortened V by 2 bases and J by 3 bases, and 14 bases separated the two germline ends. This CDR3 comprises 15 residues. CDR3 region: CAWSYGTEYNQPQHF. In DNA form, the CDR3 reads TGTGCCTGGAGTTATGGGACGGAGTACAATCAGCCCCAGCATTTT.

V is TRBV6-2 or TRBV6-3 and J is TRBJ2-2; no firm D call. V lost 6 bases, J lost 2 bases, and 13 bases lay in between. Germline CDR1 reads MNHEY; CDR2 reads SVGEGT. The CDR3 totals 15 residues. The CDR3 sequence is CASSPGWSNTGELFF. The CDR3 region has the DNA TGTGCCAGCAGCCCTGGTTGGTCCAACACCGGGGAGCTGTTTTTT.

The chain combines TRBV25-1 with TRBJ2-1, with TRBD2 identical over 7 bases. V gave up 4 bases and J gave up 0 bases; unmatched junction bases: 12. Germline V gives CDR1 MGHDK, CDR2 SYGVNS. The CDR3 covers 18 residues. CDR3 amino acids: CASSGSTSSESSYNEQFF. Written as DNA, the CDR3 is TGTGCCAGCAGTGGGTCGACTAGCTCCGAGAGCTCCTACAATGAGCAGTTCTTC.

The V and J genes are TRBV4-1 and TRBJ1-5; 8 bases are shared with TRBD1. CDR1 and CDR2 (germline): MGHRA, YSYEKL. With V trimmed by 4 bases and J by 5 bases, 7 bases remained unmatched. CDR3 size: 15 residues. The CDR3 DNA is TGCGCCAGCAGCCTTTCGGGACAGGCGTATCAGCCCCAGCATTTT. Translation: CASSLSGQAYQPQHF.

This clonotype was observed a handful of times. The genes are TRBV20-1 and TRBJ2-7; 7 bases align to TRBD2. The germline V gene encodes CDR1 DFQATT and CDR2 SNEGSKA (reference sequence). The CDR3 has 13 amino acids. The J segment lost 3 bases and the V segment lost 6 bases, leaving 8 bases of the junction unmatched. CDR3 nucleotide sequence: TGCAGTGCCTCCGGGGGGACCATCTACGAGCAGTACTTC. Amino acids: CSASGGTIYEQYF.

V and J are TRBV11-2 and TRBJ2-3, with 11 bases lining up with TRBD2. V lost 5 bases and J lost 9; bases outside the gene matches: 13. CDR3 length: 16 residues. The germline gives CDR1 SGHAT, CDR2 FQNNGV. The chain's CDR3 is CASSGSTSGVFPTQYF. CDR3 coding DNA: TGTGCCAGCAGCGGGTCGACTAGCGGGGTATTCCCGACGCAGTATTTT.

J is TRBJ2-1 and V is TRBV4-2; D gene unclear. CDR3 length: 15 residues. The germline CDR1 and CDR2 sequences are LGHNA and YNFKEQ. Trimming left V 0 bases short and J 1 base short, with 7 bases between. The CDR3 DNA reads TGTGCCAGCAGCCAAGAAGACCCTTCCTACAATGAGCAGTTCTTC. It is translated as CASSQEDPSYNEQFF.

This rearrangement joins TRBV30 to TRBJ1-1, with TRBD1 matching over 9 bases. This CDR3 is built from 13 residues. With 2 bases clipped from V and 11 bases from J, the junction kept 9 bases outside the gene matches. Germline CDR1 is GTSNPN and CDR2 is SVGIG (reference sequence). The CDR3 region is CAWSPALGQGAFF. The CDR3 DNA reads TGTGCCTGGAGTCCCGCCCTGGGACAGGGTGCTTTCTTT. The entire variable domain, with the rest obtained from reference TRBV30 and TRBJ1-1, is as follows: SQTIHQWPATLVQPVGSPLSLECTVEGTSNPNLYWYRQAAGRGLQLLFYSVGIGQISSEVPQNLSASRPQDRQFILSSKKLLLSDSGFYLCAWSPALGQGAFFGQGTRLTVV.

This clonotype appeared a single time. The chain couples TRBV19 to TRBJ1-2, with TRBD1 identical over 7 bases. Per germline, CDR1 LNHDA and CDR2 SQIVND (reference sequence). J gave up 6 bases and V 5 bases, and 12 bases lay outside the gene matches. This CDR3 comprises 15 residues. DNA of the CDR3: TGTGCCAGTAGTCCCACCTCAACAGGGGCGGATGGCTACACCTTC. Translating gives CASSPTSTGADGYTF.

The V and J genes are TRBV28 and TRBJ1-1; 8 bases fit TRBD1. J was trimmed by 0 bases and V by 5 bases; bases with no gene match: 5. Germline V gene lookup returns CDR1 MDHEN and CDR2 SYDVKM. The CDR3 extends over 15 amino acids. CDR3 in amino acids: CASSQGASMNTEAFF. CDR3 nucleotides: TGTGCCAGCAGTCAGGGGGCTTCAATGAACACTGAAGCTTTCTTT.

The chain combines TRBV28 with TRBJ1-2; TRBD1 aligns across 12 bases. CDR1 is MDHEN, CDR2 SYDVKM, per germline. CDR3 length: 14 amino acids. The junction had 8 bases not matched to a gene; V was cut back by 7 bases and J by 8 bases. The CDR3 protein is CASTRDRGPRGYTF. The CDR3 bases are TGTGCCAGCACGCGGGACAGGGGGCCCCGGGGCTACACCTTC.

This chain uses TRBV9 with TRBJ2-3; possible D gene TRBD1, 6 bases. The germline V gene has CDR1 SGDLS and CDR2 YYNGEE. The CDR3 contains 13 residues. V lost 8 bases and J lost 1, with 11 bases in between. The CDR3 sequence: CASAQGRTDTQYF. The DNA of the CDR3 is TGTGCCAGTGCACAGGGCCGCACAGATACGCAGTATTTT.

The chain links TRBV2 to TRBJ2-4; 8 bases agree with TRBD2. Germline V gene lookup returns CDR1 SNHLY and CDR2 FYNNEI. V shed 5 bases, J shed 0 bases, and the junction held 6 bases outside the gene matches. This CDR3 is built from 16 residues. DNA of the CDR3: TGTGCCAGCAGTCAACTCGGGGGGGTAGCCAAAAACATTCAGTACTTC. Translating gives CASSQLGGVAKNIQYF.

This chain connects TRBV29-1 to TRBJ1-1; the match to TRBD1 covers 10 bases. J was trimmed by 5 bases and V by 7 bases; bases with no gene match: 4. In germline, CDR1 is SQVTM, CDR2 ANQGSEA. The CDR3 sequence is 12 residues long. The CDR3 spells CSATGGWTEAFF. The CDR3 DNA reads as TGCAGCGCGACAGGGGGCTGGACTGAAGCTTTCTTT. Filled out from reference TRBV29-1 and TRBJ1-1, the complete variable domain reads SAVISQKPSRDICQRGTSLTIQCQVDSQVTMMFWYRQQPGQSLTLIATANQGSEATYESGFVIDKFPISRPNLTFSTLTVSNMSPEDSSIYLCSATGGWTEAFFGQGTRLTVV.

The chain has TRBV4-1 and TRBJ2-3; possibly TRBD1 for D (6 bases). The V end was cut by 0 bases, the J end by 2 bases, with 15 bases between. This CDR3 comprises 17 residues. From germline, CDR1 is MGHRA and CDR2 YSYEKL. The CDR3 coding sequence is TGCGCCAGCAGCCAAGACCCACCAGAGGGGGTCACAGATACGCAGTATTTT. It specifies CASSQDPPEGVTDTQYF.

The chain has TRBV24-1 and TRBJ2-2, with 8 bases fitting TRBD2. Per the germline V gene, CDR1 is KGHDR and CDR2 is SFDVKD. The CDR3 is made up of 15 amino acids. V dropped 8 bases and J dropped 3; count of bases not matched to a gene: 7. The CDR3 bases are TGTGCCACCACTTCTTCGCGGGAGGACACCGGGGAGCTGTTTTTT. It yields the protein CATTSSREDTGELFF.

This clonotype has more than one count but fewer than ten. This chain links TRBV13 with TRBJ2-7, with D maybe TRBD1 (6 bases). The V gene lost 5 bases and the J gene lost 5 bases, with 10 bases spanning the gap. CDR1 is PRHDT and CDR2 is FYEKMQ in the germline V gene (reference sequence). CDR3 length equals 12 residues. For the CDR3, the DNA is TGTGCCAGCAGCGCCAGGGGCAACGAGCAGTACTTC. Translation: CASSARGNEQYF.